These T cell receptor beta chains were read from a single sample in a study of shared clonotypes between healthy human individuals. Sequenced by immunoSEQ multiplex PCR; TCRdb stores in-frame clones only, minus some. The data show 2 million to 2.5 million clones, 80% to 95% seen once. Sequencing used naive CD4+ T cells from PBMCs. Receptors originate from a man younger than 35 in good health. Some clones in this sample may be carry-over from other donors' samples. CDR3s include the opening cysteine and the closing phenylalanine or tryptophan. The D gene is left open where the match is weak. Expanded clones get a size class; other rows say once, few or many, or leave the size out.

>TRBJ1-4|TRBV5-1|-|TRBD1
TGCGCCAGCAGCCTCGGGACAGCCGGGGAAAAACTGTTTTTT
CASSLGTAGEKLFF
>TRBJ2-7|TRBV7-6|-|-
TGTGCCAGCAGCCCCGTCGGCCAGGGCAGGCCCTACGAGCAGTACTTC
CASSPVGQGRPYEQYF
>TRBJ2-7|TRBV7-8|-|TRBD2
TGTGCCAGCAGCTTACCAGGGACTAGCGGGAGCAACGAGCAGTACTTC
CASSLPGTSGSNEQYF
>TRBJ1-4|TRBV5-1|-|TRBD1
TGCGCCAGCAGCTTAGGGACAGGGCAATTCAAGTACGAAAAACTGTTTTTT
CASSLGTGQFKYEKLFF
>TRBJ2-4|TRBV28|-|TRBD2
TGTGCCAGCCTCCCACGCGGGGGGATCAAAAACATTCAGTACTTC
CASLPRGGIKNIQYF
>TRBJ2-7|TRBV7-2|-|-
TGTGCCAGCAGCTACGATAACTGGTACGAGCAGTACTTC
CASSYDNWYEQYF
>TRBJ1-3|TRBV6-5|-|TRBD1
TGTGCCAGCAGTTACTCGACAGGGAGTGGAAACACCATATATTTT
CASSYSTGSGNTIYF
>TRBJ2-5|TRBV7-8|-|TRBD1
TGTGCCAGCAGCTTAGCAGGGGGCCGCCGTGACCAGTACTTC
CASSLAGGRRDQYF
>TRBJ1-2|TRBV5-6|once|-
TGTGCCAGCAGCTTGGGCCAAGACTATGGCTACACCTTC
CASSLGQDYGYTF
>TRBJ2-7|TRBV5-1|-|-
TGCGCCAGCAGCCGCGGACAGCACTACGAGCAGTACTTC
CASSRGQHYEQYF
>TRBJ1-2|TRBV7-8|-|-
TGTGCCAGCAGCTCCCAACTGGACTATGGCTACACCTTC
CASSSQLDYGYTF
>TRBJ2-7|TRBV7-6|-|TRBD2
TGTGCCAGCAGCTTAACCCGACTAGCCGAATCCTACGAGCAGTACTTC
CASSLTRLAESYEQYF
>TRBJ2-5|TRBV18|-|-
TGTGCCAGCTCCACAGGGCAAATCCAAGAGACCCAGTACTTC
CASSTGQIQETQYF
>TRBJ1-1|TRBV10-1|once|-
TGCGCCTCACGGGGGGCTAACACTGAAGCTTTCTTT
CASRGANTEAFF
>TRBJ1-1|TRBV30|-|TRBD1
TGTGCCTGGACTGGACAGGGAGGAACTGAAGCTTTCTTT
CAWTGQGGTEAFF
>TRBJ1-5|TRBV4-1|-|-
TGCGCCAGCAGCCAGAGGGGACGGGATAATCAGCCCCAGCATTTT
CASSQRGRDNQPQHF
>TRBJ1-2|TRBV2|once|-
TGTGCCAGCAGTGAAGCATCGCCATTGTATGGCTACACCTTC
CASSEASPLYGYTF
>TRBJ2-5|TRBV5-1|-|-
TGCGCCAGCAGCTTGGAGGGGCCGATAGGGGAGACCCAGTACTTC
CASSLEGPIGETQYF
>TRBJ1-5|TRBV9|-|-
TGTGCCAGCTCAATGGGCAATCAGCCCCAGCATTTT
CASSMGNQPQHF
>TRBJ2-5|TRBV6-5|-|TRBD2
TGTGCCAGCAGTTTAAGCGGGAGGGGATCGGGAGAGACCCAGTACTTC
CASSLSGRGSGETQYF
>TRBJ2-7|TRBV29-1|-|TRBD1
TGCAGCGTTGTCCAGCCAGGGGGTTACGAGCAGTACTTC
CSVVQPGGYEQYF
>TRBJ2-7|TRBV5-4|-|-
TGTGCCAGCAGCTCGGCCTCCCAGGGGAGAGACGAGCAGTACTTC
CASSSASQGRDEQYF
>TRBJ1-1|TRBV21-1|-|-
TGTGCCAGCAGCAAGGAGGAGATGAACACTGAAGCTTTCTTT
CASSKEEMNTEAFF
>TRBJ1-1|TRBV6-6|-|TRBD1
TGTGCCAGCAGTAGCCTACAGGGGATGAACACTGAAGCTTTCTTT
CASSSLQGMNTEAFF
>TRBJ2-1|TRBV28|-|-
TGTGCCAGCAGTTTAGACGGCTACAATGAGCAGTTCTTC
CASSLDGYNEQFF
>TRBJ2-7|TRBV7-2|few|-
TGTGCCAGCAGCCGTAGTCCCCGGGACGAGCAGTACTTC
CASSRSPRDEQYF
>TRBJ1-1|TRBV28|-|-
TGTGCCAGCAGTCCACCATCCCCGGGGATGAACACTGAAGCTTTCTTT
CASSPPSPGMNTEAFF
>TRBJ2-5|TRBV6-1|-|-
TGTGCCAGCAGTGAGGCGAGGTCGACCCAGTACTTC
CASSEARSTQYF
>TRBJ1-6|TRBV5-5|-|-
TGTGCCAGCAGCTTGGGCTACCGGGATTCACCCCTCCACTTT
CASSLGYRDSPLHF
>TRBJ1-4|TRBV4-2|-|-
TGTGCCAGCAGCCCCCCGGGACGGACACATGAAAAACTGTTTTTT
CASSPPGRTHEKLFF
>TRBJ2-7|TRBV28|-|TRBD2
TGTGCCAGCAGTACGCGGACTAGCGGGAACGAGCAGTACTTC
CASSTRTSGNEQYF
>TRBJ1-2|TRBV25-1|-|-
TGTGCCAGCAGTTCCGCCTTTTGGGATTTCTATGGCTACACCTTC
CASSSAFWDFYGYTF
>TRBJ2-7|TRBV28|-|-
TGTGCCAGCACCATCCCCCCCTACGAGCAGTACTTC
CASTIPPYEQYF
>TRBJ2-3|TRBV28|once|TRBD2
TGTGCCAGCAGTTATCGGACTAGTTACACAGATACGCAGTATTTT
CASSYRTSYTDTQYF
>TRBJ2-5|TRBV30|-|-
TGTGCCTGGAGTGTACAGGGAGGGGGGACCCAGTACTTC
CAWSVQGGGTQYF
>TRBJ2-5|TRBV4-2|-|-
TGTGCCAGCAGCCAAGGTCCACGGCCAGCCCGGGAGACCCAGTACTTC
CASSQGPRPARETQYF
>TRBJ2-3|TRBV28|-|-
TGTGCCAGCAGTTTATTGGGACCGGGGACAGATACGCAGTATTTT
CASSLLGPGTDTQYF
>TRBJ2-1|TRBV7-2|-|-
TGTGCCAGCAGCTTAGCGGTTAGCTCCTACAATGAGCAGTTCTTC
CASSLAVSSYNEQFF
>TRBJ1-1|TRBV11-2|once|-
TGTGCCAGCAGCTTCGTTACGAACACTGAAGCTTTCTTT
CASSFVTNTEAFF
>TRBJ2-7|TRBV4-2|once|-
TGTGCCAGCAGCCAAGTGGGGAGGCCGAGAGGGATTGAGCAGTACTTC
CASSQVGRPRGIEQYF
>TRBJ1-2|TRBV28|-|-
TGTGCCAGCAGTTTGAAACCTAACTATGGCTACACCTTC
CASSLKPNYGYTF
>TRBJ1-1|TRBV7-6|-|-
TGTGCCAGCAGCCCGACAGCCGCCAACGAGCAAGCTTTCTTT
CASSPTAANEQAFF
>TRBJ2-5|TRBV7-3|-|TRBD2
TGTGCCAGCAGCTTAGGGCTAGCGGGAGGTCAAGAGACCCAGTACTTC
CASSLGLAGGQETQYF
>TRBJ1-1|TRBV10-3|-|-
TGTGCCATCAGTGAATTGGGGGGTTTAAACACTGAAGCTTTCTTT
CAISELGGLNTEAFF
>TRBJ1-1|TRBV11-2|-|-
TGTGCCAGCAGCTTATTTTCGCGGACTGAAGCTTTCTTT
CASSLFSRTEAFF
>TRBJ2-3|TRBV7-8|-|-
TGTGCCAGCAGCAGGCAACTAGGGGATACGCAGTATTTT
CASSRQLGDTQYF
>TRBJ2-7|TRBV5-4|-|TRBD2
TGTGCCAGCAGCTTGGGTACACTAGCGTTGAACGAGCAGTACTTC
CASSLGTLALNEQYF
>TRBJ2-7|TRBV6-5|-|-
TGTGCCACCTGGGATATTAGCTCCTACGAGCAGTACTTC
CATWDISSYEQYF
>TRBJ1-5|TRBV21-1|once|-
TGTGCCAGCAGCCGGGGCCAGGGTGGTTGGGCCCAGCATTTT
CASSRGQGGWAQHF
>TRBJ2-5|TRBV7-9|-|-
TGTGCCAGCAGCTCCAAAGAGACCCAGTACTTC
CASSSKETQYF
>TRBJ2-6|TRBV19|-|TRBD1
TGTGCCAGTGGGGACAGCCACTCTGGGGCCAACGTCCTGACTTTC
CASGDSHSGANVLTF
>TRBJ1-1|TRBV2|few|-
TGTGCCAGCATTGAGGATCTGAACACTGAAGCTTTCTTT
CASIEDLNTEAFF
>TRBJ1-3|TRBV19|-|-
TGTGCCAGTAGCACACGTACGGGACGAAACGGGATTGACACCATATATTTT
CASSTRTGRNGIDTIYF
>TRBJ2-1|TRBV28|-|TRBD1
TGTGCCAGCAGGTGGACAGGGTCCTACAATGAGCAGTTCTTC
CASRWTGSYNEQFF
>TRBJ2-1|TRBV29-1|once|TRBD2
TGCAGCGCTCGCATATTAGCGGGATTGCTGTTCTTC
CSARILAGLLFF
>TRBJ2-2|TRBV15|-|TRBD2
TGTGCCACCAGCAGTAGCCATGGGGTAGCGGGAACCGGGGAGCTGTTTTTT
CATSSSHGVAGTGELFF
>TRBJ2-1|TRBV30|-|TRBD2
TGTGCCTGGAGTGTTGGGACGGGACTAGCGGTTGCCCATGAGCAGTTCTTC
CAWSVGTGLAVAHEQFF
>TRBJ2-1|TRBV5-1|-|TRBD2
TGCGCCAGCAGCTTGGAAACGAGCGGGAGGGCCTACAATGAGCAGTTCTTC
CASSLETSGRAYNEQFF
>TRBJ1-1|TRBV4-1|-|-
TGCGCCAGCAGCCAAGCTTTGGGGCGGATGAACACTGAAGCTTTCTTT
CASSQALGRMNTEAFF